These T cell receptor beta chains were read from a single sample in a study of blood T cell repertoires in COVID-19. The method was immunoSEQ multiplex PCR; TCRdb's version includes in-frame clones alone and lacks a portion of them. The data hold some 400,000 clones, with more than 75% observed a single time. The specimen sequenced was peripheral blood. All receptors come from an older woman with COVID-19, enrolled during active disease. Both conserved end residues are part of each CDR3. A D gene is named only where the DNA matches it firmly.

d_call | j_call | v_call | cdr3_aa
TRBD2 | TRBJ2-5 | TRBV5-1 | CASSFGTSGFQETQYF
. | TRBJ2-7 | TRBV2 | CASSGGTGTTYEQYF
TRBD1 | TRBJ1-5 | TRBV6-5 | CASKRGRDSNQPQHF
TRBD1 | TRBJ2-7 | TRBV5-1 | CASSWDRGQGYEQYF
TRBD1 | TRBJ2-6 | TRBV15 | CATTRTGAGANVLTF
TRBD1 | TRBJ1-2 | TRBV2 | CASVLRGPRYGYTF
TRBD1 | TRBJ2-1 | TRBV11-3 | CASSRTGTGSYEQFF
TRBD2 | TRBJ2-1 | TRBV7-3 | CASSLTLIAGGSHEQFF
TRBD2 | TRBJ2-5 | TRBV7-8 | CSCVGLAGQETQYF
. | TRBJ1-4 | TRBV5-1 | CASSTFQLSGVNEKLFF
. | TRBJ2-1 | TRBV2 | CASKPYNEQFF
. | TRBJ1-1 | TRBV15 | CATSRDRPGTEAFF
. | TRBJ2-5 | TRBV5-4 | CGRGKETQYF
. | TRBJ1-1 | TRBV11-2 | CASSLSGDTEAFF
TRBD1 | TRBJ1-2 | TRBV4-2 | CASSQDGTAYGYTF
. | TRBJ1-4 | TRBV6-5 | CASSSHSTLNEKLFF